One sample yielded the 29 T cell receptor beta chains listed below, sequenced in a study of Ad26.COV2.S vaccination and SARS-CoV-2 variants. Treatment defined: 19 received Ad26.COV2.S at low or high dose, single or two shots; about five received placebo; per-sample allocation not given. Collection of samples fell on day 63 after the first vaccine or placebo injection. The data were produced by immunoSEQ multiplex PCR, yet TCRdb's version contains in-frame clones alone and is incomplete. The sample lists about 350,000 clones, roughly 84% occurring once. Sequenced here: peripheral blood, sampled in a trial of Ad26.COV2.S vaccine versus placebo. These receptors came from a person aged 18-60 years who received the Ad26.COV2.S COVID-19 vaccine or a placebo.

CDR3 amino acids: CAWSSGANSPLHF. The DNA of the CDR3 is TGTGCCTGGAGTTCAGGGGCTAATTCACCCCTCCACTTT. The chain carries TRBV30 and TRBJ1-6, with D perhaps TRBD1 (6 bases). In germline, CDR1 is GTSNPN, CDR2 SVGIG (reference sequence). This CDR3 has 13 residues. Trimming left V 2 bases short and J 6 bases short, with 8 bases between. Complete variable domain (other parts from reference TRBV30 and TRBJ1-6): SQTIHQWPATLVQPVGSPLSLECTVEGTSNPNLYWYRQAAGRGLQLLFYSVGIGQISSEVPQNLSASRPQDRQFILSSKKLLLSDSGFYLCAWSSGANSPLHFGNGTRLTVT.

This clone was seen a single time. The chain joins TRBV6-6 to TRBJ2-5, with D possibly called TRBD1 or TRBD2 (6 bases each). The CDR3 totals 14 residues. Trimming stripped 0 bases from V and 4 bases from J, with 9 bases between. Germline V lookup: CDR1 MNHNY, CDR2 SVGAGI (reference sequence). This CDR3 is CASSYSRGPETQYF. In DNA, the CDR3 is TGTGCCAGCAGTTACTCTCGGGGGCCAGAGACCCAGTACTTC.

As regards this clone: The sample contains more than one DNA sequence encoding this CDR3. J is TRBJ1-2 and V is TRBV27, with no clear D. The germline CDR1 and CDR2 sequences are MNHEY and SMNVEV (reference sequence). The CDR3 sequence is 13 residues long. With 5 bases removed from V and 4 bases from J, the gap between germline ends came to 11 bases. The CDR3 bases are TGTGCCAGCAGTAGGACCGGCAGCTATGGCTACACCTTC. Its protein product is CASSRTGSYGYTF.

J is TRBJ1-1 and V is TRBV28; D unresolved. Germline CDR1 reads MDHEN; CDR2 reads SYDVKM. CDR3 length: 13 residues. Deletions cut 6 bases from V and 0 bases from J, with 8 bases between. The CDR3 DNA sequence: TGTGCCAGCAGAACGAACATGAACACTGAAGCTTTCTTT. Protein product: CASRTNMNTEAFF. Full variable domain (remainder filled in from reference TRBV28 and TRBJ1-1): DVKVTQSSRYLVKRTGEKVFLECVQDMDHENMFWYRQDPGLGLRLIYFSYDVKMKEKGDIPEGYSVSREKKERFSLILESASTNQTSMYLCASRTNMNTEAFFGQGTRLTVV.

This clone is a singleton in its sample. The chain combines TRBV24-1 with TRBJ2-3, with D possibly being TRBD2 (6 bases). Trimming shortened V by 12 bases and J by 2 bases, and 26 bases separated the two germline ends. Germline CDR1 KGHDR, CDR2 SFDVKD. There are 17 residues in the CDR3. CDR3 protein: CAAGGTSGSGNTDTQYF. CDR3 DNA sequence: TGTGCCGCAGGCGGTACGAGTGGTAGCGGAAACACAGATACGCAGTATTTT.

The V call is TRBV28, the J call TRBJ1-2; D remains unclear. V lost 11 bases and J 4 bases, leaving 20 bases between the germline ends. The CDR3 runs 14 residues. The V gene's germline CDR1 is MDHEN and CDR2 SYDVKM. The CDR3 DNA reads as TGTGCCTCCCATACGGGCATTCCCCCCTATGGCTACACCTTC. Protein product: CASHTGIPPYGYTF.

The genes are TRBV7-2 and TRBJ2-3; 8 bases are shared with TRBD1. Germline-derived CDR1 and CDR2 are SGHTA and FQGNSA. CDR3 length: 15 residues. With V trimmed by 6 bases and J by 3 bases, 8 bases remained unmatched. The chain's CDR3 is CASRLDRVGTDTQYF. CDR3 coding DNA: TGTGCCAGCAGACTGGACAGGGTGGGGACAGATACGCAGTATTTT.

The chain carries TRBV19 and TRBJ1-6; D is possibly TRBD1 (6 bases). Trimming cost V 0 bases and J 4 bases, with 16 bases left between them. There are 18 residues in the CDR3. CDR1 and CDR2 (germline): LNHDA, SQIVND (reference sequence). CDR3 amino acids: CASSIDARAGVYNSPLHF. The CDR3 DNA sequence: TGTGCCAGTAGTATAGATGCTCGGGCAGGGGTGTATAATTCACCCCTCCACTTT.

The CDR3 loop reads CASSRGLAGGPDQETQYF. As DNA, the CDR3 is TGTGCCAGCTCCCGGGGACTAGCGGGAGGGCCTGACCAAGAGACCCAGTACTTC. The chain employs TRBV18 and TRBJ2-5, with 16 positions matching TRBD2. This CDR3 comprises 18 residues. With 6 bases clipped from V and 0 bases from J, the junction kept 7 bases outside the gene matches. CDR1 is KGHSH, CDR2 LQKENI, per germline.

The rearrangement uses TRBV6-5 and TRBJ2-7; 9 nucleotides align to TRBD1. V lost 6 bases to trimming and J lost 2 bases; unmatched junction nucleotides: 2. The CDR3 covers 13 residues. Germline V gives CDR1 MNHEY, CDR2 SVGAGI. The CDR3 DNA reads TGTGCCAGCAGCGGACAGGGGCCCTACGAGCAGTACTTC. Protein sequence: CASSGQGPYEQYF.

Points on this clone: Other DNA sequences from this sample encode an identical CDR3 as well. The chain joins TRBV7-2 to TRBJ2-7, with D perhaps matching TRBD1 (6 bases). In germline, CDR1 is SGHTA, CDR2 FQGNSA. The CDR3 has 13 residues. The ends were cut back, 2 bases at V and 4 bases at J, with 9 bases in the middle. The CDR3 coding sequence is TGTGCCAGCAGCTTAACGAGGGGGTACGAGCAGTACTTC. Translated, it gives CASSLTRGYEQYF. Based on the CDR3 plus reference TRBV7-2 and TRBJ2-7, the full variable domain is GAGVSQSPSNKVTEKGKDVELRCDPISGHTALYWYRQSLGQGLEFLIYFQGNSAPDKSGLPSDRFSAERTGGSVSTLTIQRTQQEDSAVYLCASSLTRGYEQYFGPGTRLTVT.

The V call is TRBV7-2, the J call TRBJ1-2; D ambiguous. The CDR3 runs 13 residues. The V gene's germline CDR1 is SGHTA and CDR2 FQGNSA. Trimming took 3 bases from V and 0 from J, leaving 5 bases between them. The CDR3 region is CASSFTTNYGYTF. In DNA, the CDR3 is TGTGCCAGCAGCTTTACCACTAACTATGGCTACACCTTC.

The genes are TRBV18 and TRBJ1-4, with D unresolved. Germline lookup yields CDR1 KGHSH and CDR2 LQKENI. Trimming stripped 3 bases from V and 11 bases from J, with 16 bases between. The CDR3 covers 14 residues. The CDR3: CASSPIRLDRKLFF. The CDR3 DNA is TGTGCCAGCTCACCCATACGGTTAGATCGGAAACTGTTTTTT.

Points on this clone: One end of the junction is discordant with germline, which a read error may explain. The rearrangement uses TRBV3-1 (or the pseudogene TRBV3-2) and TRBJ1-2; 7 nucleotides line up with TRBD1. The CDR3 has 15 residues. In germline, CDR1 is LGHDT, CDR2 YNNKEL (reference sequence). Here the CDR3 reads CVSSQGMGQRYGYTF. The CDR3 DNA reads TGTGTCAGCAGCCAAGGTATGGGACAGCGTTATGGCTACACCTTC.

V and J are TRBV29-1 and TRBJ2-2; D is possibly TRBD1 (6 bases). The CDR3 is made up of 13 amino acids. Trimming left V 5 bases short and J 6 bases short, with 13 bases between. Germline-derived CDR1 and CDR2 are SQVTM and ANQGSEA. CDR3 sequence (DNA): TGCAGCGTTTTGCAGGGGAAGCCCGGGGAGCTGTTTTTT. It is translated as CSVLQGKPGELFF.

The sample holds one count of this clone. This chain joins TRBV18 and TRBJ2-7, with TRBD1 matching over 7 bases. The ends lost 3 bases at V and 1 base at J; junction bases unmatched: 3. The CDR3 has 14 residues. The germline gives CDR1 KGHSH, CDR2 LQKENI. CDR3 sequence: CASSPPDRSYEQYF. For the CDR3, the DNA is TGTGCCAGCTCACCTCCGGACAGGTCCTACGAGCAGTACTTC.

V usage is TRBV5-1 and J usage is TRBJ2-2; 9 bases map to TRBD1. The germline gives CDR1 SGHRS, CDR2 YFSETQ. The CDR3 is 16 amino acids. Germline trimming cut 0 bases from V and 7 bases from J; bases unmatched to any gene: 7. The CDR3, as DNA: TGCGCCAGCAGCTTGGCTCGGGGACAGGGTCACGGGGAGCTGTTTTTT. This gives the protein CASSLARGQGHGELFF.

The count of this clone is one. The genes are TRBV3-1 (or the pseudogene TRBV3-2) and TRBJ2-1, with 11 nucleotides matching TRBD2. The CDR3 spans 18 residues. CDR1 is LGHDT, CDR2 YNNKEL, per germline (reference sequence). The ends lost 6 bases at V and 6 bases at J; junction bases unmatched: 16. CDR3 region: CASRRGTELAGAGNEQFF. The CDR3 DNA reads TGTGCCAGCAGGAGAGGGACAGAACTAGCGGGAGCAGGCAATGAGCAGTTCTTC.

V is TRBV6-5 and J is TRBJ2-7; tentatively, D is TRBD1 (7 bases). Germline CDR1 MNHEY, CDR2 SVGAGI. The CDR3 consists of 14 residues. Between the trimmed V and J ends, which lost 6 bases and 3 bases, there was a span of 15 bases. The chain's CDR3 is CASSPAGGFYEQYF. The CDR3 DNA is TGTGCCAGCAGCCCCGCAGGGGGGTTCTACGAGCAGTACTTC.

The rearrangement uses TRBV10-1 and TRBJ2-3; 8 bases are a match to TRBD2. The junction had 11 bases not matched to a gene; V was cut back by 9 bases and J by 0 bases. Germline CDR1 WNHNN, CDR2 SYGVQD (reference sequence). The CDR3 has 16 residues. This CDR3 is CASAGGETTSTDTQYF. In DNA form, the CDR3 reads TGCGCCAGTGCCGGGGGGGAAACGACTAGCACAGATACGCAGTATTTT.

The chain employs TRBV5-1 and TRBJ2-7, with TRBD2 as a possible D gene (5 bases). Germline V gene sequence: CDR1 SGHRS, CDR2 YFSETQ. The CDR3 has 15 amino acids. V was cut by 2 bases and J by 6 bases, with 18 bases left in between. The CDR3: CASSLPLGSVSEQYF. CDR3 DNA: TGCGCCAGCAGCTTACCCCTAGGGAGTGTTTCCGAGCAGTACTTC. The variable domain in full, with the rest retrieved from reference TRBV5-1 and TRBJ2-7, is KAGVTQTPRYLIKTRGQQVTLSCSPISGHRSVSWYQQTPGQGLQFLFEYFSETQRNKGNFPGRFSGRQFSNSRSEMNVSTLELGDSALYLCASSLPLGSVSEQYFGPGTRLTVT.

The rearrangement links TRBV20-1 to TRBJ1-1; D possibly corresponds to TRBD1 (5 bases). Germline lookup yields CDR1 DFQATT and CDR2 SNEGSKA (reference sequence). This CDR3 has 11 residues. The V gene lost 5 bases and the J gene lost 10 bases, with 14 bases spanning the gap. This chain's CDR3 is CSAGLGAIAFF. The CDR3 nucleotides read TGCAGTGCTGGACTCGGGGCGATAGCTTTCTTT.

This chain connects TRBV2 to TRBJ2-2; D possibly corresponds to TRBD1 (5 bases). Germline values: CDR1 SNHLY, CDR2 FYNNEI. The germline V and J ends were trimmed by 3 bases and 2 bases, with 16 bases remaining between them. This CDR3 spans 17 amino acids. In DNA form, the CDR3 reads TGTGCCAGCAGTGACTTTTTCATCCAGGGCAACACCGGGGAGCTGTTTTTT. It specifies CASSDFFIQGNTGELFF.

This chain connects TRBV2 to TRBJ2-5; D is undetermined. This CDR3 has 12 residues. Germline CDR1 and CDR2: SNHLY and FYNNEI. Trimming took 5 bases from V and 4 from J, leaving 8 bases between them. The CDR3 reads CASSRFLETQYF. The CDR3 DNA reads TGTGCCAGCAGTAGGTTCTTAGAGACCCAGTACTTC.

The chain combines TRBV9 with TRBJ2-1; D is undetermined. Germline V gene sequence: CDR1 SGDLS, CDR2 YYNGEE. CDR3 length: 11 amino acids. Trimming took off 3 bases at V and 10 bases at J, with 8 bases between the two ends. CDR3 coding DNA: TGTGCCAGCAGCGCCAACATCGAGCAGTTCTTC. Encoded protein: CASSANIEQFF. The whole variable domain, remainder taken from reference TRBV9 and TRBJ2-1, is DSGVTQTPKHLITATGQRVTLRCSPRSGDLSVYWYQQSLDQGLQFLIQYYNGEERAKGNILERFSAQQFPDLHSELNLSSLELGDSALYFCASSANIEQFFGPGTRLTVL.

The V gene is TRBV25-1, the J gene TRBJ1-5, with D uncertain. The V end was cut by 6 bases, the J end by 4 bases, with 10 bases between. Germline V gene lookup returns CDR1 MGHDK and CDR2 SYGVNS. The CDR3 length is 13 residues. CDR3: CASRQSLNQPQHF. In DNA form, the CDR3 reads TGTGCCAGCAGACAGTCGCTGAATCAGCCCCAGCATTTT.

This chain links TRBV6-5 with TRBJ2-7; 9 bases map to TRBD1. V gave up 8 bases and J gave up 6 bases; unmatched junction bases: 14. This CDR3 has 15 residues. Germline values: CDR1 MNHEY, CDR2 SVGAGI. The CDR3 loop reads CASRGTGSSKAEQYF. CDR3 nucleotides: TGTGCCAGCCGCGGGACAGGGTCCTCAAAGGCCGAGCAGTACTTC.

For the CDR3, the DNA is TGTGCCAGCAGTTCACTCCTGGGACTTCGGACGTACAATGAGCAGTTCTTC. Translation: CASSSLLGLRTYNEQFF. This chain joins TRBV27 and TRBJ2-1, with D possibly TRBD2 on 6 matching bases. The CDR3 length is 17 residues. Germline V gene sequence: CDR1 MNHEY, CDR2 SMNVEV (reference sequence). V shed 4 bases and J shed 4 bases, with 20 bases lying between them.

J is TRBJ2-3 and V is TRBV19; weak D call: TRBD2 (5 bases). The CDR3 extends over 16 amino acids. Trimming took off 0 bases at V and 2 bases at J, with 12 bases between the two ends. Looked up from germline, CDR1 is LNHDA and CDR2 is SQIVND (reference sequence). DNA of the CDR3: TGTGCCAGTAGTATAGATCGAGCGGATTTCACAGATACGCAGTATTTT. As protein: CASSIDRADFTDTQYF.